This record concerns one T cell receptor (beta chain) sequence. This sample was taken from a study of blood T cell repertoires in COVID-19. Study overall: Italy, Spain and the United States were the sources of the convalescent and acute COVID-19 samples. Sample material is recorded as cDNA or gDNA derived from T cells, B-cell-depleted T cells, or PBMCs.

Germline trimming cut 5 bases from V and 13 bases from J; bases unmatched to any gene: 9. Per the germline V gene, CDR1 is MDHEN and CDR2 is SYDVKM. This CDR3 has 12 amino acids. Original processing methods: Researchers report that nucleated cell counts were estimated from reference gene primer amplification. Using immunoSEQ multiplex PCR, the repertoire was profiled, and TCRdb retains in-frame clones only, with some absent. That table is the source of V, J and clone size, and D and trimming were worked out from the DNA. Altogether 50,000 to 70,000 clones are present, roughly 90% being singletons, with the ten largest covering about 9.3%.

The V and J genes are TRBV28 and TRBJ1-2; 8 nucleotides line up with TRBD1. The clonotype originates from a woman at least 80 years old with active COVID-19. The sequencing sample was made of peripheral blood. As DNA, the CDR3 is TGTGCCAGCAGTATCGACAGGGGATTTTTCACCTTC. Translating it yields CASSIDRGFFTF.